This record covers a single TCR beta chain. This entry comes from a study of blood T cell repertoires in COVID-19. Study as a whole: Donors in the United States, Italy and Spain gave samples during acute or convalescent COVID-19.

CDR3 length: 17 amino acids. Germline CDR1 and CDR2: SGHAT and FQNNGV. V gave up 4 bases and J gave up 1 base; unmatched junction bases: 6. In the authors' methods: Amplified reference gene primers provided the basis for estimating nucleated cell counts. Clones were read by immunoSEQ multiplex PCR, and TCRdb kept only the in-frame ones, dropping some. That table is the source of V, J and clone size, and D and trimming were worked out from the DNA. The sample carries around 270,000 clones, roughly 88% recorded once. The receptor's source is a woman between 35 and 50 years old who had been exposed to COVID-19. The chain has TRBV11-2 and TRBJ2-2, with 10 nucleotides matching TRBD1. Material for sequencing was PBMCs or T cells enriched from blood (not recorded which). CDR3 in DNA: TGTGCCAGCAGCTGGCTTTGGACAGGGGGGAACACCGGGGAGCTGTTTTTT. Protein sequence: CASSWLWTGGNTGELFF.